This TCR beta chain stems from a study of blood T cell repertoires in COVID-19. Study-wide background: Material from acute and convalescent COVID-19 was sourced from the United States, Italy and Spain. Nucleic acid was either cDNA or gDNA, and it came from T cells, B-cell-depleted T cells, or PBMCs.

CDR1 MNHEY and CDR2 SVGAGI come from the germline V gene. This CDR3 is built from 15 residues. Trimming stripped 10 bases from V and 2 bases from J, with 21 bases between. Methods used by the authors: By means of reference gene primer amplification, nucleated cell counts were estimated. Repertoires were generated with immunoSEQ multiplex PCR, while TCRdb's copy carries only in-frame clones and drops some. V, J and clone size derive from that table, while D and trimming were established from the DNA sequence. The sample contains roughly 230,000 clones, around four fifths of which appear only once. The chain is built from TRBV6-5 and TRBJ2-7; D is uncertain. The sequencing sample was made of peripheral blood. This clonotype originated in a man in his forties or fifties with active or convalescent COVID-19. CDR3 region: CATKAGLDVAYEQYF. The DNA of the CDR3 is TGTGCCACGAAGGCCGGGTTAGACGTAGCCTACGAGCAGTACTTC.